This TCR beta chain was sequenced during a study of blood T cell repertoires in COVID-19. Clones were sequenced by immunoSEQ multiplex PCR, and TCRdb holds only the in-frame ones, with some missing. The data show 200,000 to 250,000 clones, approximately 86% seen once. CDR3 size: 16 residues. Germline CDR1 reads SGHKS; CDR2 reads YYEKEE (reference sequence). V lost 0 bases to trimming and J lost 8 bases, with 18 bases between them. This chain links TRBV5-5 with TRBJ2-1; unclear D gene. The specimen was peripheral blood. This sequence originates from a woman aged 65 to 85 with active or convalescent COVID-19. CDR3 amino acids: CASSLVAQVVGDEQFF. Here the CDR3 DNA reads TGTGCCAGCAGCTTGGTGGCCCAGGTTGTAGGTGATGAGCAGTTCTTC.